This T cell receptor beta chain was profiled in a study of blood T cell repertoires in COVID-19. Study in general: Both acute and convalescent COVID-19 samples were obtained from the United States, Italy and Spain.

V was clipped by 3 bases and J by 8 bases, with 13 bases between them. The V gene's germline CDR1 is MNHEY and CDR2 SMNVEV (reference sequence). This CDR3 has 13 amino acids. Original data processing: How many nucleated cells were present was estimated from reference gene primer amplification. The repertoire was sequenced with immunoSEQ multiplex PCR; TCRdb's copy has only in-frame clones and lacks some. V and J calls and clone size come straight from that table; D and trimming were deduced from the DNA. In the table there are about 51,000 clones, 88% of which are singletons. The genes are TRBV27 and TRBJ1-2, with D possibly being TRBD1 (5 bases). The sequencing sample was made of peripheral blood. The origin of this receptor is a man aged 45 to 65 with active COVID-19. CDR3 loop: CASSFSARGGYTF. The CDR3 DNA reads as TGTGCCAGCAGTTTCTCGGCCCGGGGGGGCTACACCTTC.